This paragraph reports one TCR beta chain. What it recognizes is unknown. There are 16 residues in the CDR3. Trimming cost V 2 bases and J 0 bases, with 11 bases left between them. CDR1 is SEHNR and CDR2 is FQNEAQ in the germline V gene (reference sequence). Measured with immunoSEQ multiplex PCR; TCRdb has only the in-frame clones, and not every one. Of roughly 2,000,000 clones listed, around 93% are singletons. This specimen belongs to a study of shared clonotypes between healthy human individuals. At the level of the study: A couple of women and a few men aged 18 to 49 made up the donors. Study-level results: A few donors held about 4.5% of naive CD4 clonotypes in common. Memory subsets had estimated richness that was generally smaller than that of naive subsets.

Terminally differentiated effector memory CD45RA+ cells were left out of the naive CD8 fraction, which was CD45RO-negative and positively selected for CCR7. The study drew all its donors from Caucasian adults living in Nashville, Tennessee. This rearrangement joins TRBV7-9 to TRBJ1-3, with a possible D match to TRBD1 (5 bases). The sample taken for sequencing was naive CD8+ T cells from PBMCs. The receptor was isolated from a man aged 18 to 29 in good health. Some clones in this sample may be carry-over from other donors' samples. The CDR3 loop reads CASSLMGLNSGNTIYF. The CDR3 region has the DNA TGTGCCAGCAGCTTAATGGGACTCAACTCTGGAAACACCATATATTTT.